Below are 21 T cell receptor beta chains sequenced from a single sample in a study of cytomegalovirus exposure and HLA in healthy donors. PCR amplification relied on 60 Vbeta primers (plus 13 Jbeta primers). Profiling relied on immunoSEQ multiplex PCR, and the TCRdb table lists in-frame clones only, not all of them. The top ten clones hold 6% to 8% of a sample with 120,000 to 150,000 clones, approximately 72% of them seen once. What was sequenced was PBMCs. Source of these receptors: a woman aged 60 to 75 in good health and CMV-seronegative.

This chain uses TRBV5-6 with TRBJ1-2; 8 nucleotides line up with TRBD1. V shed 1 base and J 4 bases; nucleotides not matched to a gene: 6. Looked up from germline, CDR1 is SGHDT and CDR2 is YYEEEE. The CDR3 consists of 15 residues. CDR3 loop: CASSLQGAITYGYTF. The CDR3 nucleotides are TGTGCCAGCAGCTTGCAGGGGGCAATTACCTATGGCTACACCTTC. The full variable domain, with the rest looked up from reference TRBV5-6 and TRBJ1-2, is DAGVTQSPTHLIKTRGQQVTLRCSPKSGHDTVSWYQQALGQGPQFIFQYYEEEERQRGNFPDRFSGHQFPNYSSELNVNALLLGDSALYLCASSLQGAITYGYTFGSGTRLTVV.

This clone was seen only a few times. The genes are TRBV2 and TRBJ2-7; no clear D. Germline V gives CDR1 SNHLY, CDR2 FYNNEI. The V and J ends lost 3 bases and 2 bases respectively, with 11 bases between them. This CDR3 contains 14 residues. CDR3 sequence: CASSDFLGTYEQYF. Here the CDR3 DNA reads TGTGCCAGCAGTGATTTTCTAGGTACCTACGAGCAGTACTTC.

V gene TRBV11-2 combines with J gene TRBJ2-7; 12 nucleotides align to TRBD2. This CDR3 contains 18 residues. From germline, CDR1 is SGHAT and CDR2 FQNNGV. V was clipped by 5 bases and J by 5 bases; unmatched bases: 16. The CDR3 bases are TGTGCCAGCAGCCCTCGACTAGCGGGGGAGCTCCTAGATCACGAGCAGTACTTC. Protein sequence: CASSPRLAGELLDHEQYF.

This clone was counted a few times. The CDR3 protein is CASSDRGGRVYEQYF. Written as DNA, the CDR3 is TGTGCCAGCAGTGACCGAGGGGGCCGGGTTTACGAGCAGTACTTC. V is TRBV2 and J is TRBJ2-7; 7 positions agree with TRBD1. Germline lookup yields CDR1 SNHLY and CDR2 FYNNEI. V gave up 3 bases and J gave up 4 bases; unmatched junction bases: 9. CDR3 length equals 15 residues.

The chain is built from TRBV7-2 and TRBJ2-1; the match to TRBD2 covers 9 bases. CDR1 and CDR2 (germline): SGHTA, FQGNSA. This CDR3 contains 18 residues. V shed 0 bases, J shed 7 bases, and the junction held 13 bases outside the gene matches. CDR3 protein: CASSLASPGGLAGNEQFF. Written as DNA, the CDR3 is TGTGCCAGCAGCTTAGCGTCCCCCGGGGGACTAGCTGGTAATGAGCAGTTCTTC.

This clone is a singleton in its sample. The J gene is TRBJ2-7, the V gene TRBV18, with 11 bases fitting TRBD2. This CDR3 spans 14 amino acids. V gave up 6 bases and J gave up 4 bases; unmatched junction bases: 5. The germline V gene has CDR1 KGHSH and CDR2 LQKENI. The CDR3 coding sequence is TGTGCCAGCTCCCATACTAGCGGGGGTTACGAGCAGTACTTC. As protein: CASSHTSGGYEQYF. The variable domain in full, with the rest retrieved from reference TRBV18 and TRBJ2-7, is NAGVMQNPRHLVRRRGQEARLRCSPMKGHSHVYWYRQLPEEGLKFMVYLQKENIIDESGMPKERFSAEFPKEGPSILRIQQVVRGDSAAYFCASSHTSGGYEQYFGPGTRLTVT.

The chain links TRBV7-3 to TRBJ2-3, with D possibly matching TRBD1 (5 bases). This CDR3 has 15 residues. CDR1 is SGHTA, CDR2 FQGTGA, per germline. V dropped 4 bases and J dropped 2 bases, with 13 bases sitting between them. CDR3 in amino acids: CASSSGQGPTDTQYF. CDR3 DNA: TGTGCCAGCAGCTCCGGACAAGGCCCCACAGATACGCAGTATTTT.

The J gene is TRBJ1-5, the V gene TRBV7-2, with D uncertain. This CDR3 has 14 amino acids. Trimming removed 1 base at V and 8 bases at J, with 12 bases between. Germline-derived CDR1 and CDR2 are SGHTA and FQGNSA. CDR3 bases: TGTGCCAGCAGCTTAGAAGGCCGCCGGGAGCCCCAGCATTTT. As protein: CASSLEGRREPQHF.

In this sample, this clone turned up a few times. V usage is TRBV5-1 and J usage is TRBJ2-3, with D uncertain. V gave up 5 bases and J gave up 0 bases, with 10 bases separating them. CDR1 is SGHRS and CDR2 is YFSETQ in the germline V gene. The CDR3 is 14 residues long. CDR3 nucleotides: TGCGCCAGCAGGTACCGGTCTAGCACAGATACGCAGTATTTT. Translating it yields CASRYRSSTDTQYF.

This chain uses TRBV5-1 with TRBJ1-4, with D maybe TRBD1 (6 bases). This CDR3 has 16 residues. The ends were cut back, 0 bases at V and 4 bases at J, with 13 bases in the middle. Germline V gives CDR1 SGHRS, CDR2 YFSETQ. This chain's CDR3 is CASSLAVRGGNEKLFF. For the CDR3, the DNA is TGCGCCAGCAGCTTGGCTGTCAGGGGCGGTAATGAAAAACTGTTTTTT.

The chain carries TRBV4-3 and TRBJ2-1, with D perhaps matching TRBD2 (6 bases). V gave up 2 bases and J gave up 9 bases, with 14 bases separating them. From germline, CDR1 is LGHNA and CDR2 YSLEER. This CDR3 has 14 amino acids. In DNA form, the CDR3 reads TGCGCCAGCAGCCAACGCACACCCGGGGGTGAGCAGTTCTTC. This codes for CASSQRTPGGEQFF.

This rearrangement joins TRBV19 to TRBJ2-7; 8 nucleotides align to TRBD1. The CDR3 totals 13 residues. Germline V lookup: CDR1 LNHDA, CDR2 SQIVND (reference sequence). Germline trimming cut 6 bases from V and 3 bases from J; bases unmatched to any gene: 4. CDR3 in DNA: TGTGCCAGTAGGAGACAGGGGAGCTACGAGCAGTACTTC. Its translation: CASRRQGSYEQYF.

This clone came up a few times. The chain joins TRBV28 to TRBJ1-1; 7 bases agree with TRBD1. This CDR3 is built from 12 residues. The germline gives CDR1 MDHEN, CDR2 SYDVKM. Unmatched junction bases numbered 4, after V lost 11 bases and J lost 1 base. Written as DNA, the CDR3 is TGTGCCTCGGGACAGACGAACACTGAAGCTTTCTTT. It yields the protein CASGQTNTEAFF.

This chain uses TRBV5-1 with TRBJ2-7; 13 nucleotides line up with TRBD2. The CDR3 has 17 amino acids. CDR1 and CDR2 (germline): SGHRS, YFSETQ. With 4 bases clipped from V and 3 bases from J, the junction kept 10 bases outside the gene matches. This CDR3 reads CASSPGLAGPQGYEQYF. CDR3 bases: TGCGCCAGCAGCCCGGGACTAGCGGGGCCACAGGGCTACGAGCAGTACTTC.

The V gene is TRBV25-1, the J gene TRBJ2-1, with D perhaps matching TRBD2 (6 bases). The CDR3 extends over 14 amino acids. Germline CDR1 MGHDK, CDR2 SYGVNS. V was cut by 6 bases and J by 9 bases, with 18 bases left in between. The CDR3 DNA follows: TGTGCCAGCAGGGCCGGGACTGTTACGGGTGAGCAGTTCTTC. Encoded protein: CASRAGTVTGEQFF.

The chain links TRBV19 to TRBJ2-3; D remains unclear. V was cut by 5 bases and J by 2 bases, with 8 bases left in between. CDR1 is LNHDA, CDR2 SQIVND, per germline (reference sequence). The CDR3 spans 13 residues. In DNA, the CDR3 is TGTGCCAGTAGTCAGGCAGCCACAGATACGCAGTATTTT. The encoded protein is CASSQAATDTQYF.

This clone was seen more than once but under ten times. This sequence joins TRBV29-1 and TRBJ1-1; the D is unclear. Trimming stripped 6 bases from V and 5 bases from J, with 19 bases between. The germline CDR1 and CDR2 sequences are SQVTM and ANQGSEA. The length of the CDR3 is 14 residues. The CDR3, as DNA: TGCAGCGTCGGCCCGAGACTCTCGGGAACTGAAGCTTTCTTT. Protein product: CSVGPRLSGTEAFF. Using reference TRBV29-1 and TRBJ1-1 for the parts outside the CDR3, the full variable domain is SAVISQKPSRDICQRGTSLTIQCQVDSQVTMMFWYRQQPGQSLTLIATANQGSEATYESGFVIDKFPISRPNLTFSTLTVSNMSPEDSSIYLCSVGPRLSGTEAFFGQGTRLTVV.

This clone showed up many times. V and J are TRBV23-1 and TRBJ1-1, with 8 nucleotides matching TRBD1. TRBV23-1 is an ORF for which the function is uncertain. This CDR3 is built from 14 residues. Trimming cost V 6 bases and J 6 bases; bases outside gene matches: 9. In DNA form, the CDR3 reads TGCGCCAGCAGCACGGACAGGGATCCCCCTGAAGCTTTCTTT. Encoded protein: CASSTDRDPPEAFF.

Comment on this clone: Distinct nucleotide sequences in the sample also encode this CDR3. The gene calls are TRBV28 and TRBJ2-7; 7 bases align to TRBD2. The CDR3 loop spans 14 amino acids. Germline V gene sequence: CDR1 MDHEN, CDR2 SYDVKM. V trimming: 3 bases; J trimming: 0 bases; junction bases outside the gene matches: 2. CDR3 in amino acids: CASSLGGSSYEQYF. Written as DNA, the CDR3 is TGTGCCAGCAGTTTGGGCGGGAGCTCCTACGAGCAGTACTTC.

This clone has a handful of counts. This sequence joins TRBV28 and TRBJ2-3, with 8 bases aligning to TRBD2. The V and J ends lost 5 bases and 10 bases, in that order; junction bases with no gene match: 8. CDR1 is MDHEN, CDR2 SYDVKM, per germline. CDR3 length: 13 amino acids. CDR3 residues: CASSSGSIDAQYF. The DNA for the CDR3 is TGTGCCAGCAGTAGCGGGAGTATCGATGCGCAGTATTTT.

The chain joins TRBV15 to TRBJ2-1, with TRBD1 as a possible D gene (6 bases). Germline CDR1 and CDR2: LNHNV and YYDKDF (reference sequence). V was trimmed by 1 base and J by 14 bases, leaving 15 bases between them. The CDR3 contains 13 residues. The CDR3 DNA is TGTGCCACCAGCAGAGTGGCTAGGACAGTGGAGTTCTTC. This translates into CATSRVARTVEFF.